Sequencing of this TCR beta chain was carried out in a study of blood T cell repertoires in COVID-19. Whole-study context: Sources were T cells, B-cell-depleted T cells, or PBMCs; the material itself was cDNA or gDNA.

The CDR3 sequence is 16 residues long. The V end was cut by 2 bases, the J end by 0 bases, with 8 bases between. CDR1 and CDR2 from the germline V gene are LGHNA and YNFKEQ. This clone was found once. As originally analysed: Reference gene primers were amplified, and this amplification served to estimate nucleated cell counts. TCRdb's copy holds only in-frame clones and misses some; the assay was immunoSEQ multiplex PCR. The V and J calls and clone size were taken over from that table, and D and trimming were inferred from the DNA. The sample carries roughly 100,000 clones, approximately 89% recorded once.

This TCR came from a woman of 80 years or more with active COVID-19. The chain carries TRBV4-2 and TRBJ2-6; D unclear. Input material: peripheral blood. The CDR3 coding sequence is TGTGCCAGCAGCCAAATAGTTAGCTCTGGGGCCAACGTCCTGACTTTC. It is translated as CASSQIVSSGANVLTF.